The 2 T cell receptor beta chains presented below share a single source sample, sequenced in a study of T cell changes during pregnancy in multiple sclerosis. The table came from immunoSEQ multiplex PCR; TCRdb's copy has only in-frame clones and leaves some out. Among tens of thousands of clones listed, about 85% were seen once. The sequencing used CD8+ T cells from peripheral blood mononuclear cells, collected before pregnancy. These receptors all come from a female donor with multiple sclerosis, enrolled in a pregnancy study.

The V gene is TRBV11-2, the J gene TRBJ2-7; D possibly corresponds to TRBD1 (5 bases). In germline, CDR1 is SGHAT, CDR2 FQNNGV. Trimming took 0 bases from V and 1 from J, leaving 16 bases between them. The CDR3 covers 17 residues. The DNA for the CDR3 is TGTGCCAGCAGCTTAGACTCCCTCGCAGGGAAATCCTACGAGCAGTACTTC. Its translation: CASSLDSLAGKSYEQYF.

The J gene is TRBJ2-1, the V gene TRBV4-3; 7 bases line up with TRBD1. V lost 2 bases, J lost 5 bases, and 3 bases stayed unmatched. CDR1 LGHNA and CDR2 YSLEER come from the germline V gene. The CDR3 sequence is 14 residues long. DNA of the CDR3: TGCGCCAGCAGCCAACCCGGGACAGACAATGAGCAGTTCTTC. It translates to CASSQPGTDNEQFF.